These 30 T cell receptor beta chains were sequenced from one sample in a study of cytomegalovirus exposure and HLA in healthy donors. The repertoire was sequenced with immunoSEQ multiplex PCR; TCRdb's copy has only in-frame clones and lacks some. This sample has about 82,000 clones; 93% occur once, and the top ten carry roughly 0.65%. The sequencing input was PBMCs. The receptors here all came from a man in his late teens or twenties in good health and CMV-seronegative.

This clone was detected once. V is TRBV19 and J is TRBJ2-1, with 9 bases aligning to TRBD2. Germline CDR1 and CDR2: LNHDA and SQIVND (reference sequence). The length of the CDR3 is 14 residues. V shed 6 bases, J shed 7 bases, and the junction held 7 bases outside the gene matches. The CDR3 sequence is CASRQREVLNEQFF. As DNA, the CDR3 is TGTGCCAGTAGACAGCGGGAGGTTCTAAATGAGCAGTTCTTC.

This clone was detected only once. The chain has TRBV11-1 and TRBJ2-7; D uncertain. From germline, CDR1 is SGHAT and CDR2 FQDESV (reference sequence). The CDR3 contains 14 residues. The V and J ends lost 4 bases and 5 bases respectively, with 15 bases between them. The CDR3 DNA is TGTGCCAGCAGCTCAAGCCGAGGTGCCCACGAGCAGTACTTC. Encoded protein: CASSSSRGAHEQYF.

The chain is built from TRBV7-2 and TRBJ1-6; no reliable D call. The length of the CDR3 is 16 residues. From germline, CDR1 is SGHTA and CDR2 FQGNSA. V was trimmed by 0 bases and J by 10 bases, leaving 16 bases between them. CDR3 coding DNA: TGTGCCAGCAGCTTAGCTCAGATCAACGCGGGGTCACCCCTCCACTTT. Translating gives CASSLAQINAGSPLHF.

The chain has TRBV7-8 and TRBJ1-2; TRBD1 agrees at 7 bases. The germline V gene encodes CDR1 SGHVS and CDR2 FQNEAQ. V lost 5 bases, J lost 4 bases, and 1 base stayed unmatched. The CDR3 extends over 12 amino acids. CDR3 loop: CASSGQVYGYTF. DNA for the CDR3: TGTGCCAGCAGCGGACAGGTCTATGGCTACACCTTC.

This chain uses TRBV6-5 with TRBJ1-1; 8 bases are a match to TRBD1. The CDR3 is 14 residues long. The V and J ends lost 4 bases and 7 bases, in that order; junction bases with no gene match: 8. Germline V lookup: CDR1 MNHEY, CDR2 SVGAGI. Here the CDR3 DNA reads TGTGCCAGCAGTTTCACCGGGACAGGATTTGAAGCTTTCTTT. This codes for CASSFTGTGFEAFF.

The V gene is TRBV7-9, the J gene TRBJ2-7; D ambiguous. The CDR3 sequence is 13 residues long. Germline V gene data show CDR1 as SEHNR and CDR2 as FQNEAQ (reference sequence). Trimming cost V 1 base and J 4 bases, with 8 bases left between them. In nucleotides, the CDR3 is TGTGCCAGCAGCTTAGGTCGTTATTACGAGCAGTACTTC. Residues: CASSLGRYYEQYF.

CDR3: CASSSGDRETQPQHF. As DNA, the CDR3 is TGTGCCAGCAGCTCGGGTGACAGGGAGACTCAGCCCCAGCATTTT. This rearrangement joins TRBV5-8 to TRBJ1-5, with 7 bases that match TRBD1. Germline assignment: CDR1 SGHTS and CDR2 YDEGEE. CDR3 length equals 15 residues. V lost 3 bases and J lost 6; bases outside the gene matches: 9.

Here the CDR3 reads CASSKNRGNYEQYF. CDR3 sequence (DNA): TGTGCCAGCAGTAAGAACAGGGGGAACTACGAGCAGTACTTC. This chain uses TRBV6-5 with TRBJ2-7; TRBD1 matches 8 bases. Trimming removed 5 bases from V and 3 bases from J; junction bases left unmatched: 6. Germline V gene lookup returns CDR1 MNHEY and CDR2 SVGAGI. This CDR3 comprises 14 residues.

The chain joins TRBV11-2 to TRBJ2-5, with TRBD1 as a possible D gene (5 bases). Germline lookup yields CDR1 SGHAT and CDR2 FQNNGV. This CDR3 comprises 14 residues. V gave up 1 base and J gave up 4 bases, with 10 bases separating them. CDR3 residues: CASSLGWGGETQYF. The CDR3 DNA is TGTGCCAGCAGCTTAGGTTGGGGCGGAGAGACCCAGTACTTC.

V usage is TRBV4-1 and J usage is TRBJ2-1, with TRBD2 identical over 9 bases. Germline V CDR1 and CDR2: MGHRA, YSYEKL. With 0 bases clipped from V and 4 bases from J, the junction kept 4 bases outside the gene matches. The CDR3 contains 16 residues. The CDR3 region is CASSQDGSGSYNEQFF. CDR3 in DNA: TGCGCCAGCAGCCAAGACGGTAGCGGGAGTTACAATGAGCAGTTCTTC.

The chain uses TRBV2 and TRBJ1-2; possible D gene TRBD1, 5 bases. Looked up from germline, CDR1 is SNHLY and CDR2 is FYNNEI. The CDR3 covers 14 residues. Trimming shortened V by 1 base and J by 6 bases, and 12 bases separated the two germline ends. CDR3 sequence (DNA): TGTGCCAGCAGTGAAGTATTCACGGGGGATGGCTACACCTTC. Its protein product is CASSEVFTGDGYTF.

The rearrangement links TRBV19 to TRBJ2-7; the D gene is possibly TRBD2 (6 bases). The CDR3 is 16 residues long. Trimming removed 1 base from V and 0 bases from J, with 13 bases in between. CDR1 is LNHDA and CDR2 is SQIVND in the germline V gene (reference sequence). The CDR3 spells CASSIGSRRDSYEQYF. CDR3 DNA: TGTGCCAGTAGTATAGGGTCCCGGCGGGACTCCTACGAGCAGTACTTC.

The rearrangement uses TRBV7-2 and TRBJ2-7; 9 bases are shared with TRBD1. Germline assignment: CDR1 SGHTA and CDR2 FQGNSA. CDR3 length equals 15 residues. With 1 base clipped from V and 1 base from J, the junction kept 2 bases outside the gene matches. CDR3 in amino acids: CASSLVGTGSYEQYF. The CDR3 region has the DNA TGTGCCAGCAGCTTAGTAGGGACAGGGTCCTACGAGCAGTACTTC.

The chain couples TRBV7-8 to TRBJ2-7; D possibly corresponds to TRBD1 (5 bases). V lost 4 bases, J lost 3 bases, and 10 bases lay in between. The CDR3 loop spans 13 amino acids. Germline CDR1 is SGHVS and CDR2 is FQNEAQ. CDR3 sequence: CASSSRVGYEQYF. The CDR3 bases are TGTGCCAGCAGCTCCAGGGTGGGCTACGAGCAGTACTTC.

The chain uses TRBV4-1 and TRBJ2-7, with 9 bases aligning to TRBD1. From germline, CDR1 is MGHRA and CDR2 YSYEKL. With 3 bases clipped from V and 3 bases from J, the junction kept 9 bases outside the gene matches. This CDR3 region has 16 residues. This CDR3 is CASSHVTGGAFYEQYF. The DNA of the CDR3 is TGCGCCAGCAGCCATGTCACAGGGGGCGCATTCTACGAGCAGTACTTC.

The chain couples TRBV7-9 to TRBJ1-1, with 8 bases matching TRBD1. This CDR3 is 15 amino acids long. Germline V CDR1 and CDR2: SEHNR, FQNEAQ (reference sequence). V was clipped by 3 bases and J by 0 bases; unmatched bases: 3. CDR3 bases: TGTGCCAGCAGCTTTCTACAGGGGGTGAACACTGAAGCTTTCTTT. It is translated as CASSFLQGVNTEAFF.

The chain combines TRBV19 with TRBJ1-1; D might be TRBD1 (6 bases). CDR1 is LNHDA, CDR2 SQIVND, per germline (reference sequence). The CDR3 extends over 17 amino acids. Trimming took off 7 bases at V and 1 base at J, with 22 bases between the two ends. The CDR3, as DNA: TGTGCCAGTACCAGACGAGGGTCAGGGGTCGAGAACACTGAAGCTTTCTTT. Amino acid sequence: CASTRRGSGVENTEAFF.

V is TRBV5-1 and J is TRBJ1-3, with 8 bases aligning to TRBD1. This CDR3 has 15 amino acids. The junction had 6 bases not matched to a gene; V was cut back by 3 bases and J by 4 bases. Germline loops: CDR1 SGHRS, CDR2 YFSETQ. CDR3 sequence: CASSYDRGSGNTIYF. CDR3 in DNA: TGCGCCAGCAGCTACGACAGGGGATCGGGAAACACCATATATTTT.

This sequence joins TRBV30 and TRBJ1-4; D gene uncertain. The V and J ends lost 5 bases and 5 bases respectively, with 21 bases between them. CDR1 is GTSNPN and CDR2 is SVGIG in the germline V gene (reference sequence). CDR3 length: 16 residues. CDR3 protein: CAWSATHSGLNEKLFF. CDR3 coding DNA: TGTGCCTGGTCTGCAACCCATTCCGGGTTAAATGAAAAACTGTTTTTT.

In its sample, this clone was seen once. The chain has TRBV5-4 and TRBJ2-3; TRBD1 agrees at 7 bases. The V and J ends lost 4 bases and 4 bases, in that order; junction bases with no gene match: 15. This CDR3 spans 17 amino acids. In germline, CDR1 is SGHNT, CDR2 YYREEE (reference sequence). The CDR3 region is CASSPNPTGSGADTQYF. CDR3 bases: TGTGCCAGCAGCCCGAACCCGACAGGGAGTGGGGCAGATACGCAGTATTTT.

This chain links TRBV18 with TRBJ1-4, with a possible D match to TRBD1 (5 bases). V lost 0 bases and J 7 bases, leaving 15 bases between the germline ends. The CDR3 spans 16 residues. Germline V gene sequence: CDR1 KGHSH, CDR2 LQKENI. CDR3: CASSPPKGLEGEKLFF. For the CDR3, the DNA is TGTGCCAGCTCACCACCGAAGGGGCTGGAGGGTGAAAAACTGTTTTTT.

The rearrangement uses TRBV10-3 and TRBJ1-1, with D uncertain. CDR3 length: 13 amino acids. V was clipped by 4 bases and J by 2 bases, with 8 bases between them. CDR1 ENHRY and CDR2 SYGVKD come from the germline V gene. The CDR3 DNA is TGTGCCATCAGTGTAAACAGTAACACTGAAGCTTTCTTT. Translation: CAISVNSNTEAFF.

This sequence joins TRBV11-3 and TRBJ2-7; possibly TRBD2 for D (6 bases). Per germline, CDR1 SGHNT and CDR2 YENEEA. V shed 9 bases and J shed 3 bases, with 15 bases lying between them. The CDR3 loop spans 13 amino acids. In DNA form, the CDR3 reads TGTGCCAGGGACATTGGGACTTGCTACGAGCAGTACTTC. This translates into CARDIGTCYEQYF.

This chain uses TRBV5-1 with TRBJ2-2, with TRBD1 identical over 9 bases. From germline, CDR1 is SGHRS and CDR2 YFSETQ. V was pared by 3 bases and J by 0 bases, with 3 bases of the junction left unmatched. The CDR3 consists of 16 residues. Written as DNA, the CDR3 is TGCGCCAGCAGCTCCTACAGGGGGCCGAACACCGGGGAGCTGTTTTTT. This encodes CASSSYRGPNTGELFF.

The chain employs TRBV7-2 and TRBJ2-3; D not certain. The CDR3 has 11 amino acids. Germline CDR1 and CDR2: SGHTA and FQGNSA. V was trimmed by 3 bases and J by 6 bases, leaving 4 bases between them. This CDR3 is CASSFRDTQYF. Here the CDR3 DNA reads TGTGCCAGCAGCTTCAGGGATACGCAGTATTTT.

The chain links TRBV4-2 to TRBJ2-4; weak D call: TRBD1 (5 bases). V gave up 0 bases and J gave up 0 bases, with 21 bases separating them. The CDR3 is 20 residues long. Germline V gene sequence: CDR1 LGHNA, CDR2 YNFKEQ. The CDR3 protein is CASSQEPPPDSSLAKNIQYF. The CDR3 bases are TGTGCCAGCAGCCAAGAGCCCCCCCCCGACAGTAGCCTAGCCAAAAACATTCAGTACTTC.

In DNA, the CDR3 is TGTGCCAGCAGCTCGGGGACTAGCGGGAGGAACGAGCAGTACTTC. It encodes CASSSGTSGRNEQYF. The chain is built from TRBV5-4 and TRBJ2-7; 15 nucleotides match TRBD2. CDR1 and CDR2 (germline): SGHNT, YYREEE (reference sequence). This CDR3 is built from 15 residues. J gave up 5 bases and V 3 bases, and 3 bases lay outside the gene matches.

This clone was seen a single time. The V gene is TRBV5-8, the J gene TRBJ2-7, with unresolved D. The germline gives CDR1 SGHTS, CDR2 YDEGEE. V lost 2 bases, J lost 6 bases, and 12 bases lay in between. The CDR3 contains 13 residues. The CDR3 coding sequence is TGTGCCAGCAGCTTCTATCTTGTTAGCGAGCAGTACTTC. Its protein is CASSFYLVSEQYF.

The chain is built from TRBV19 and TRBJ2-3; D is possibly TRBD2 (6 bases). Trimming took off 1 base at V and 0 bases at J, with 11 bases between the two ends. This CDR3 spans 16 amino acids. Germline assignment: CDR1 LNHDA and CDR2 SQIVND (reference sequence). CDR3 loop: CASSIASVASTDTQYF. The CDR3 DNA reads TGTGCCAGTAGTATAGCTAGCGTTGCTAGCACAGATACGCAGTATTTT.

The V and J genes are TRBV7-3 and TRBJ2-1, with D tentatively TRBD1 (6 bases). V shed 1 base and J shed 9 bases, with 13 bases lying between them. The CDR3 spans 14 residues. The germline CDR1 and CDR2 sequences are SGHTA and FQGTGA. The CDR3 loop reads CASSLNLGGVEQFF. The CDR3, as DNA: TGTGCCAGCAGCTTAAACCTAGGGGGTGTTGAGCAGTTCTTC.